What follows is one TCR beta chain and its context. The method was immunoSEQ multiplex PCR; TCRdb's version includes in-frame clones alone and lacks a portion of them. The sample yields 70,000 to 90,000 clones, about 82% seen once. This record comes from a study of cytomegalovirus exposure and HLA in healthy donors. CDR1 SGHRS and CDR2 YFSETQ come from the germline V gene. Trimming removed 0 bases at V and 2 bases at J, with 6 bases between. The CDR3 runs to 14 residues. The chain combines TRBV5-1 with TRBJ1-3, with D unclear. The receptor comes from a man aged 25-45 years in good health and CMV-seronegative. The sequencing input was PBMCs. The CDR3 is CASSLGQTGNTIYF. CDR3 nucleotides: TGCGCCAGCAGCTTGGGGCAGACTGGAAACACCATATATTTT.